The entry that follows covers one TCR beta chain sequence. The antigen is unknown. Other nucleotide sequences from this sample produce the same CDR3. Germline loops: CDR1 MNHNS, CDR2 SASEGT. Deletions cut 6 bases from V and 4 bases from J, with 10 bases between. This CDR3 contains 13 residues. This specimen belongs to a study of shared clonotypes between healthy human individuals. General study findings and limits: Richness estimates generally favored naive over memory subsets.

It was across several immunoSEQ plates that each subset's genomic DNA was evenly split. Assay used: immunoSEQ multiplex PCR; TCRdb lists only in-frame clones, some missing. This sample yields just over 2,000,000 clones, of which 85% to 95% are seen a single time; roughly 0.13% belongs to the top ten. Adults of Caucasian background living in Nashville, Tennessee made up all donors. This chain connects TRBV6-1 to TRBJ1-5, with a possible D match to TRBD1 (6 bases). The material sequenced was naive CD4+ T cells sorted from blood. The sample's subset: CD45RA+ positively selected. The TCR comes from a man aged 18 to 29 in good health. CDR3 nucleotide sequence: TGTGCCAGCAGCGGGACAAGTAATCAGCCCCAGCATTTT. The encoded protein is CASSGTSNQPQHF.